The entry that follows covers one T cell receptor beta chain sequence. This sample stems from a study of blood T cell repertoires in COVID-19. With 8 bases removed from V and 0 bases from J, the gap between germline ends came to 12 bases. CDR1 is KGHDR and CDR2 is SFDVKD in the germline V gene. This CDR3 is 15 amino acids long. The repertoire was sequenced with immunoSEQ multiplex PCR; TCRdb's copy has only in-frame clones and lacks some. Among tens of thousands of clones listed, about 82% were seen once. Material: peripheral blood. The sequence was obtained from a man aged 45-60 years with acute or convalescent COVID-19. The V call is TRBV24-1, the J call TRBJ2-2; D perhaps matches TRBD1 (5 bases). The CDR3 DNA reads TGTGCCACCAACTCCGGACACTCGAACACCGGGGAGCTGTTTTTT. Its translation is CATNSGHSNTGELFF.